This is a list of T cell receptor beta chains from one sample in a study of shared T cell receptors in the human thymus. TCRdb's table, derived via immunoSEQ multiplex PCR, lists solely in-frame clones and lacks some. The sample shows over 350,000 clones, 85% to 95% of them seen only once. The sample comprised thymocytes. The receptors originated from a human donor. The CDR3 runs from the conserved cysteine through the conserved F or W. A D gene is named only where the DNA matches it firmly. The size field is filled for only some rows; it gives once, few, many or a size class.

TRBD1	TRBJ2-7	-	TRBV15	CATSSPPGQGYEQYF	TGTGCCACCAGCTCCCCCCCGGGACAGGGGTACGAGCAGTACTTC
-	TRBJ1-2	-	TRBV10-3	CAISIWLRKFDYGYTF	TGTGCCATCAGTATATGGTTGAGGAAGTTCGACTATGGCTACACCTTC
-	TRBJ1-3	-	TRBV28	CASSSQPGLTSSGNTIYF	TGTGCCAGCAGTTCCCAGCCGGGGCTGACGAGTTCTGGAAACACCATATATTTT
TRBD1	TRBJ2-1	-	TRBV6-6	CASRTGYDNEQFF	TGTGCCAGCAGGACAGGGTACGACAATGAGCAGTTCTTC
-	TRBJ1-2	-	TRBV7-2	CASSLVSRQPGYTF	TGTGCCAGCAGCTTAGTATCGCGACAACCCGGCTACACCTTC
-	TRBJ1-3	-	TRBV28	CASSLGSVCSGNTIYF	TGTGCCAGCAGTTTAGGCAGTGTTTGCTCTGGAAACACCATATATTTT
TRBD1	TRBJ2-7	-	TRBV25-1	CASSSGTGGKYEQYF	TGTGCCAGCAGTAGCGGGACAGGGGGCAAATACGAGCAGTACTTC
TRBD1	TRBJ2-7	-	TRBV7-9	CASSPGQGATLQYF	TGTGCCAGCAGCCCCGGACAGGGGGCTACTCTACAGTACTTC
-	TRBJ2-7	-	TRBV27	CASSLGGGGAYSSSYEQYF	TGTGCCAGCAGTCTGGGGGGAGGGGGGGCGTACTCTTCATCCTACGAGCAGTACTTC
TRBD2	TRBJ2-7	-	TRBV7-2	CASSLKLADQYEQYF	TGTGCCAGCAGCTTAAAACTAGCGGACCAATACGAGCAGTACTTC
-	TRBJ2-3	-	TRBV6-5	CASSPLGGTDTQYF	TGTGCCAGCAGTCCCCTAGGGGGAACAGATACGCAGTATTTT
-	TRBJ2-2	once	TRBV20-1	CSASRTGELFF	TGCAGTGCCTCACGCACCGGGGAGCTGTTTTTT
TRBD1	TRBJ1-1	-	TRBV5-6	CASSLTGQGGSQDTEAFF	TGTGCCAGCAGCTTGACCGGACAGGGCGGAAGTCAGGACACTGAAGCTTTCTTT
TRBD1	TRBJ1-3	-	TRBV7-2	CASSLGQPGQGASGNTIYF	TGTGCCAGCAGCTTAGGCCAACCGGGACAGGGGGCTTCCGGAAACACCATATATTTT
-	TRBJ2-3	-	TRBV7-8	CASTEADTQYF	TGTGCCAGCACTGAGGCAGATACGCAGTATTTT
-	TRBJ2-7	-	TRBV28	CASSSPRDGTPYEQYF	TGTGCCAGCAGTTCCCCCCGGGACGGGACACCCTACGAGCAGTACTTC
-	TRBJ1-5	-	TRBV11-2	CASSSQGRGAQHF	TGTGCCAGCAGCTCCCAGGGGAGAGGGGCCCAGCATTTT
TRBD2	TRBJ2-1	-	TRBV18	CASSLGTSGNNEQFF	TGTGCCAGCTCCCTCGGGACTAGCGGGAACAATGAGCAGTTCTTC
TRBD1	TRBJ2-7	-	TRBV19	CASGGRGPPSYEQYF	TGTGCCAGTGGGGGCAGGGGGCCTCCATCCTACGAGCAGTACTTC
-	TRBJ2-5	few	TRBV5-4	CASRHEAGRGEKTQYF	TGTGCCAGCAGACACGAAGCTGGGCGTGGGGAAAAGACCCAGTACTTC
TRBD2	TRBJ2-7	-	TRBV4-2	CASSQEGLASYEQYF	TGTGCCAGCAGCCAGGAAGGACTAGCATCCTACGAGCAGTACTTC
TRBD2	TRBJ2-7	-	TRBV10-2	CASRGGSTYEQYF	TGCGCCAGCAGGGGCGGGAGTACCTACGAGCAGTACTTC
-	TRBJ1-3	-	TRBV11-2	CASSFRYSGNTIYF	TGTGCCAGCAGCTTCCGCTACTCTGGAAACACCATATATTTT
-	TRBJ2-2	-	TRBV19	CASSITLRGPGELFF	TGTGCCAGTAGTATAACCCTCAGAGGGCCCGGGGAGCTGTTTTTT
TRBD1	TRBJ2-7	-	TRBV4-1	CASSQDLGQGRYEQYF	TGCGCCAGCAGCCAAGATTTAGGACAGGGGAGATACGAGCAGTACTTC
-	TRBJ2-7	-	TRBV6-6	CASSYKGGSRVQEYF	TGTGCCAGCAGTTATAAAGGTGGGAGTCGCGTTCAGGAGTACTTC
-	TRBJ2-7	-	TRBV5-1	CASSLGRAGEGNEQYF	TGCGCCAGCAGCTTGGGGCGAGCGGGCGAAGGGAACGAGCAGTACTTC
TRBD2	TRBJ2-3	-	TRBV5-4	CASSRAGDDVDTQYF	TGTGCCAGCAGCCGTGCGGGAGATGATGTAGATACGCAGTATTTT
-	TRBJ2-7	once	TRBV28	CASGSPPGEQYF	TGTGCCAGCGGGAGTCCTCCGGGTGAGCAGTACTTC
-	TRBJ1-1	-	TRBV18	CASSPPWVRTRINTEAFF	TGTGCCAGCTCACCACCATGGGTTAGAACGAGAATAAACACTGAAGCTTTCTTT
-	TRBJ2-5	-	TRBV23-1	CASSQSGGEETQYF	TGCGCCAGCAGTCAATCGGGCGGAGAAGAGACCCAGTACTTC
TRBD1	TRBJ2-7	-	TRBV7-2	CASSPTRDRGHEQYF	TGTGCCAGCAGCCCCACCCGGGACAGAGGTCACGAGCAGTACTTC
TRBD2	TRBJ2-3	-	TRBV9	CASSVELAGGEDTQYF	TGTGCCAGCAGCGTAGAACTAGCGGGAGGGGAAGATACGCAGTATTTT
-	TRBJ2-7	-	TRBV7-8	CASSLQGRRSYEQYF	TGTGCCAGCAGCTTACAGGGGCGAAGGTCCTACGAGCAGTACTTC
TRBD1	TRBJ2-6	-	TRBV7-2	CASSLGTGLSSGANVLTF	TGTGCCAGCAGCTTGGGGACAGGGTTATCCTCTGGGGCCAACGTCCTGACTTTC
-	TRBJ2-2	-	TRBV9	CASTYVRPPIEPGELFF	TGTGCCAGCACCTACGTGAGACCCCCAATTGAACCCGGGGAGCTGTTTTTT
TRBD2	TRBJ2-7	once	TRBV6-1	CASSGTRGAGEQYF	TGTGCCAGCAGTGGCACGCGGGGGGCCGGCGAGCAGTACTTC
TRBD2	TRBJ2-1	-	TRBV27	CASSLRGRDYNEQFF	TGTGCCAGCAGTTTGCGCGGGAGGGATTACAATGAGCAGTTCTTC
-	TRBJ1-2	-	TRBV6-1	CASRAMGGDGYTF	TGTGCCAGCAGGGCAATGGGGGGGGATGGCTACACCTTC
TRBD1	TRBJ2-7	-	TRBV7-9	CASSGDSPNEQYF	TGTGCCAGCAGTGGGGACAGCCCCAACGAGCAGTACTTC
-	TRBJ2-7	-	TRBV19	CASTYVRIEQYF	TGTGCCAGCACGTATGTACGAATCGAGCAGTACTTC
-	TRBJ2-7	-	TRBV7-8	CASSLELGSVYEQYF	TGTGCCAGCAGCTTAGAGCTGGGTAGCGTCTACGAGCAGTACTTC
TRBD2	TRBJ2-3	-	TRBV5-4	CASSLASGTELYTDTQYF	TGTGCCAGCAGCTTGGCTAGCGGGACGGAACTTTACACAGATACGCAGTATTTT
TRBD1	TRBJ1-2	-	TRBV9	CASSVPGGHYGYTF	TGTGCCAGCAGCGTACCAGGGGGACACTATGGCTACACCTTC
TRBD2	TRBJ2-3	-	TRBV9	CASSDWTSRSDTQYF	TGTGCCAGCAGCGACTGGACTAGCAGGTCAGATACGCAGTATTTT
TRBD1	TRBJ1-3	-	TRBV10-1	CASSESTGSGNTIYF	TGCGCCAGCAGTGAGTCGACAGGGTCTGGAAACACCATATATTTT
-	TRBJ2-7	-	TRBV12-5	CASVQADFTYEQYF	TGTGCTAGTGTGCAAGCGGACTTTACCTACGAGCAGTACTTC
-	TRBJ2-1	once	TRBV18	CASSPRENNEQFF	TGTGCCAGCTCACCAAGAGAAAACAATGAGCAGTTCTTC